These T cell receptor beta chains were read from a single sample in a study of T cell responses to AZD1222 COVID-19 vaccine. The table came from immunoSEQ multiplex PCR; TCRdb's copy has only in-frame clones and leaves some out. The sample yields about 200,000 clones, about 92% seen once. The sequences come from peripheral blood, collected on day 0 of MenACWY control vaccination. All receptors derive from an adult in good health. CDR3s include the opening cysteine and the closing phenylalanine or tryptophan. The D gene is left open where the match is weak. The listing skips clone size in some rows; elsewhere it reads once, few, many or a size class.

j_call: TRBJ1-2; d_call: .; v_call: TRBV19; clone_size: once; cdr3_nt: TGTGCCAGTAGTATAGGTGGTGGCTACACCTTC; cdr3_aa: CASSIGGGYTF
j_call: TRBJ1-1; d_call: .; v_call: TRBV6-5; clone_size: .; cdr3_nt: TGTGCCAGCAGATTCTCCCTAGGGGGGAGTACTTTCTTT; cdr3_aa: CASRFSLGGSTFF
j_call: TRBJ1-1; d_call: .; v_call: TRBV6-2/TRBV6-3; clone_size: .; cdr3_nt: TGTGCCAGCAGTTACTCCGGCGGGGACTTGAACACTGAAGCTTTCTTT; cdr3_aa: CASSYSGGDLNTEAFF
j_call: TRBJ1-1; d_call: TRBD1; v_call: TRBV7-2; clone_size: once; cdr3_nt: TGTGCCAGCAGCTCGCCCGGACAGGATGGTACTGAAGCTTTCTTT; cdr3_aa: CASSSPGQDGTEAFF
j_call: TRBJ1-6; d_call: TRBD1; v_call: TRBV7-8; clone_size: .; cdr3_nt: TGTGCCAGCAGCTTGGGACAGGGGGCGAATTCACCCCTCCACTTT; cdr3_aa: CASSLGQGANSPLHF
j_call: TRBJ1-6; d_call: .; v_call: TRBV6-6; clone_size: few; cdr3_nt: TGTGCCAGCAGTCAGCTAACAGGAATCTCTAATTCACCCCTCCACTTT; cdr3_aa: CASSQLTGISNSPLHF
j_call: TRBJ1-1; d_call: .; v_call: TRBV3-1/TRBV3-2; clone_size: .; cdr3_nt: TGTGCCAGCAGCCAAGGGACCCGGGGACAAGCTTTCTTT; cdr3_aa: CASSQGTRGQAFF
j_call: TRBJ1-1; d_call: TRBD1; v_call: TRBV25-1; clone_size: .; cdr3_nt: TGTGCCAGCAGGGAGACAGGGAGGAACACTGAAGCTTTCTTT; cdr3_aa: CASRETGRNTEAFF
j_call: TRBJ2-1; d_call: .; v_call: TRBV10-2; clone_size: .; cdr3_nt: TGCGCCAGTTCCGGGATAGATCACGAGCAGTTCTTC; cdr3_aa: CASSGIDHEQFF
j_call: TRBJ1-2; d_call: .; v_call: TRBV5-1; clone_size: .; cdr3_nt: TGCGCCAGCAGCTTGGCCGGGCAGGGGATCTATGGCTACACCTTC; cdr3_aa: CASSLAGQGIYGYTF
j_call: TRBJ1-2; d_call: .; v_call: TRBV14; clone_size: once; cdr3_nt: TGTGCCAGCAGCCAAGCTTACCCAGGGAGTGTAAATGGCTACACCTTC; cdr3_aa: CASSQAYPGSVNGYTF
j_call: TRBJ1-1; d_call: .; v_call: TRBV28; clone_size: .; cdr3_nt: TGTGCCAGCAGGAGACAGAAAGCCACTGAAGCTTTCTTT; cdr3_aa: CASRRQKATEAFF
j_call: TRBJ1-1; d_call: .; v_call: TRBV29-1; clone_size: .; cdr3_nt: TGCAGCGTTGCGAGGTACGGGGGCTTCACTGAAGCTTTCTTT; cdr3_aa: CSVARYGGFTEAFF
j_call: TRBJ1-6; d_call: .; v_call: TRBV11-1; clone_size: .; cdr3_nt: TGTGCCAGCAGCCCCCAGACGGGAGTAAATTCACCCCTCCACTTT; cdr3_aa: CASSPQTGVNSPLHF
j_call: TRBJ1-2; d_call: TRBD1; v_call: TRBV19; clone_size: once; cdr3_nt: TGTGCCAGTGCGGACAGGGGCTATGGCTACACCTTC; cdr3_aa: CASADRGYGYTF
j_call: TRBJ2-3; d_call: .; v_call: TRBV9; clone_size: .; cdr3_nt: TGTGCCAGCAGCGTAGGTGGGACCGGAAGAGGATTAGATACGCAGTATTTT; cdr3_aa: CASSVGGTGRGLDTQYF
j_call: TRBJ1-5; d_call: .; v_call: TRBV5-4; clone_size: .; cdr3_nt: TGTGCCAGCAGCTTGGGGGGCGCCCAGCCCCAGCATTTT; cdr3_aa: CASSLGGAQPQHF
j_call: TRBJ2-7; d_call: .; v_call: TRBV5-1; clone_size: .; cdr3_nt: TGCGCCAGCAGCTCAACCTCAGCAACCTACGAGCAGTACTTC; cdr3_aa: CASSSTSATYEQYF
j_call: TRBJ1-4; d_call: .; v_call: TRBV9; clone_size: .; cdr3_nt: TGTGCCAGCAGCCTGGGGACGGGTCCTAATGAAAAACTGTTTTTT; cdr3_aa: CASSLGTGPNEKLFF
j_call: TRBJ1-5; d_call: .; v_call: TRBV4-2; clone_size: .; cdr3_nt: TGTGCCAGCAGCCAAGACAGGGCGGACAATCAGCCCCAGCATTTT; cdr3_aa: CASSQDRADNQPQHF
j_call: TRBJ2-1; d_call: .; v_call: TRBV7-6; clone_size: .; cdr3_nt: TGTGCCAGCAGCTTAGGTTCGGGGATCGATGAGCAGTTCTTC; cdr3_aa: CASSLGSGIDEQFF
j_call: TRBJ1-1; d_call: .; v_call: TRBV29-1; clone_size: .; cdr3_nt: TGCAGCGTCGAGTGGGGGGTGAACACTGAAGCTTTCTTT; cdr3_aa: CSVEWGVNTEAFF
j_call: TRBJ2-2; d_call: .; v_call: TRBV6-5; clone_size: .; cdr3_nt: TGTGCCAGCAGTTCCCCGGGCACCGGGGAGCTGTTTTTT; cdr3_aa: CASSSPGTGELFF
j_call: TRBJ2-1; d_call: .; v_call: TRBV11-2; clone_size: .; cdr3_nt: TGTGCCAGCAGCCAAGAACTCCTTTCAGGCAATGAGCAGTTCTTC; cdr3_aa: CASSQELLSGNEQFF
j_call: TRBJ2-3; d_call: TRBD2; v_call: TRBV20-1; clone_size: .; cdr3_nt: TGCAGTGCTAGTAAGATAGCGGGGGGGAAAAATACGCAGTATTTT; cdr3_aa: CSASKIAGGKNTQYF
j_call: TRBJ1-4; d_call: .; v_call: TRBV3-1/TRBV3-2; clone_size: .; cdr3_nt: TGTGCCAGCAGCCAACACTCCGGAATCACTAATGAAAAACTGTTTTTT; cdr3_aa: CASSQHSGITNEKLFF
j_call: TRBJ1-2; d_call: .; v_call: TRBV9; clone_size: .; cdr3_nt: TGTGCCAGCAGCGTAGGGGAAGGTCTGGGCGGCTACACCTTC; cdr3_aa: CASSVGEGLGGYTF
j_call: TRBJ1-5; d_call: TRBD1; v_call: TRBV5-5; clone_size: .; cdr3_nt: TGTGCCAGCAGCTGGGGACAGAATAGCAATCAGCCCCAGCATTTT; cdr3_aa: CASSWGQNSNQPQHF
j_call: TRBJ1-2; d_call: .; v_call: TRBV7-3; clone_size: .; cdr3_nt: TGTGCCAGCAGCTTTAGGGGAGACTATGGCTACACCTTC; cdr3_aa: CASSFRGDYGYTF
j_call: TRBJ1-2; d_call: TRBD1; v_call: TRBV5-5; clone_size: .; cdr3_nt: TGTGCCAGCAGCTTAATGACAGGGGCTAGTAACTATGGCTACACCTTC; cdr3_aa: CASSLMTGASNYGYTF
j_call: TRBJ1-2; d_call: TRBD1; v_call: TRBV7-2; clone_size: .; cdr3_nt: TGTGCCAGCAGCTTAGCGGGACAGGGAATCCATGGCTACACCTTC; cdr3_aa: CASSLAGQGIHGYTF
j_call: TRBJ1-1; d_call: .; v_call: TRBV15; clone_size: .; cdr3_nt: TGTGCCACCAGCAGACCCGAGATAGGCACTGAAGCTTTCTTT; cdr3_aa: CATSRPEIGTEAFF
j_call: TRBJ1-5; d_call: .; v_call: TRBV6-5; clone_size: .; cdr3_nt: TGTGCCAGCAGTTACGGCAACAATCAGCCCCAGCATTTT; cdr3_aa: CASSYGNNQPQHF
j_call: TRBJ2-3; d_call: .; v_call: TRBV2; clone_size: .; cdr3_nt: TGTGCCAGCAGGTGGACAGAGCCGAATACGCAGTATTTT; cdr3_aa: CASRWTEPNTQYF
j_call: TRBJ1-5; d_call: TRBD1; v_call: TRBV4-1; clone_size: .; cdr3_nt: TGCGCCAGCAGCCAAGGAACAGGGGTAGGTCAGCCCCAGCATTTT; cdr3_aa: CASSQGTGVGQPQHF
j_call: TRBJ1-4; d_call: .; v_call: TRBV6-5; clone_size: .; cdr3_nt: TGTGCCAGCAGTTACTCCGGTACAACTAATGAAAAACTGTTTTTT; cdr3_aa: CASSYSGTTNEKLFF
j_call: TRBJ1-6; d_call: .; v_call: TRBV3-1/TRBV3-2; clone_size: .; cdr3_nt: TGTGCCAGCAGCATACGACACTTGAGCTCCTATAATTCACCCCTCCACTTT; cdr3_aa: CASSIRHLSSYNSPLHF
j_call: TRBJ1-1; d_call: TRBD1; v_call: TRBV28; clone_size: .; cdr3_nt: TGTGCCAGCAGTTCGGGACAGGGGTCGGATGAAGCTTTCTTT; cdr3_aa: CASSSGQGSDEAFF
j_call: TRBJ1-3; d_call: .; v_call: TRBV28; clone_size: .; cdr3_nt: TGTGCCAGCAGTCCCACTACAGGTTCCTCTGGAAACACCATATATTTT; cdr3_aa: CASSPTTGSSGNTIYF
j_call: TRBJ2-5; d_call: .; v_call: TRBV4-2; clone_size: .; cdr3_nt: TGTGCCAGCAGCCAGACCCAAGGGGGTGGGTCGGAGACCCAGTACTTC; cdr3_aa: CASSQTQGGGSETQYF
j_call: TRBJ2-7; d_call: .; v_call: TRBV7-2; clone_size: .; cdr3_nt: TGTGCCAGCAGCTCAGACAGTTTCACCTACGAGCAGTACTTC; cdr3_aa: CASSSDSFTYEQYF
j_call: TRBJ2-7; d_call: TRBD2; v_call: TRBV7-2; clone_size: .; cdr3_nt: TGTGCCAGCAGGACGGGACTAGCGTCCGCCTACGAGCAGTACTTC; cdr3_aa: CASRTGLASAYEQYF
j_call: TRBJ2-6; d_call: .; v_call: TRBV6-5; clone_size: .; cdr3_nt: TGTGCCAGCAGTCCCCCCGGCTCTGGGGCCAACGTCCTGACTTTC; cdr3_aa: CASSPPGSGANVLTF
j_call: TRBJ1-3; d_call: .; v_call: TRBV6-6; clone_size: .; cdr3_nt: TGTGCCAGCACCTCAAGCCCTGGAAACACCATATATTTT; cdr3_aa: CASTSSPGNTIYF
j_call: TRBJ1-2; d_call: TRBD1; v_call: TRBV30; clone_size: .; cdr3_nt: TGTGCCTGGAAAGGACAGGGTGCCTTTCGACCTAACTATGGCTACACCTTC; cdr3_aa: CAWKGQGAFRPNYGYTF
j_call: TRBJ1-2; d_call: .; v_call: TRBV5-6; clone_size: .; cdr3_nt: TGTGCCAGCAGCTTGTTTACTGGGGCAGCGAACTATGGCTACACCTTC; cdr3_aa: CASSLFTGAANYGYTF
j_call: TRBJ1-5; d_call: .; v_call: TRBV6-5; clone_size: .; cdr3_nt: TGTGCCAGCAGAAGACAGTATAGCAATCAGCCCCAGCATTTT; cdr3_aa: CASRRQYSNQPQHF
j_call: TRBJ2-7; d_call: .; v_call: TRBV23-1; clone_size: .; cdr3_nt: TGCGCCAGCAGTCAATCATCGGACAGCTCCTACGAGCAGTACTTC; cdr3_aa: CASSQSSDSSYEQYF
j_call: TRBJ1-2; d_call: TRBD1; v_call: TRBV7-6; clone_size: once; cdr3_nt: TGTGCCAGCAGCTTTTCGACAGGGGCTATCTATGGCTACACCTTC; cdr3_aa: CASSFSTGAIYGYTF
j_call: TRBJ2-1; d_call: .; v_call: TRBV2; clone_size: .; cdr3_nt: TGTGCCAACCAGCTCAGGAGGACAGAAGGTGAGCAGTTCTTC; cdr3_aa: CANQLRRTEGEQFF
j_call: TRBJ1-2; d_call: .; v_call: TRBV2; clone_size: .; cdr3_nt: TGTGCCAGCAGTGTCGGACTGCCACCCTATGGCTACACCTTC; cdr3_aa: CASSVGLPPYGYTF
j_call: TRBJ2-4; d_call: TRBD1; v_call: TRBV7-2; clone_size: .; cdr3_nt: TGTGCCAGCAGCCAAGGACAGGGAAACAAAAACATTCAGTACTTC; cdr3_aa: CASSQGQGNKNIQYF
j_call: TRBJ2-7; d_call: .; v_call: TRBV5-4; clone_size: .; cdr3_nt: TGTGCCAGTAGCCAGGGTCAGACCTACGAGCAGTACTTC; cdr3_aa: CASSQGQTYEQYF
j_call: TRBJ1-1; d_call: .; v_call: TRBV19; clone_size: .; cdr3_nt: TGTGCCAGTAGTGGGGCAGTGAACACTGAAGCTTTCTTT; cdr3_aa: CASSGAVNTEAFF
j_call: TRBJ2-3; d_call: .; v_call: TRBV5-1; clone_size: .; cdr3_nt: TGCGCCAGCAGCTTGGGGCAGGACGGGGATACGCAGTATTTT; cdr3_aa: CASSLGQDGDTQYF
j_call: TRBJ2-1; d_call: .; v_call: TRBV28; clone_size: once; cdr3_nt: TGTGCCAGCGTAAGTTATGAGTGGTCACCCGACAATGAGCAGTTCTTC; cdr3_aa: CASVSYEWSPDNEQFF
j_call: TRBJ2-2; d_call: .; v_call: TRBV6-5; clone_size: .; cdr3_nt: TGTGCCAGCAGTTACGGAGGGTACACCGGGGAGCTGTTTTTT; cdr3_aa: CASSYGGYTGELFF
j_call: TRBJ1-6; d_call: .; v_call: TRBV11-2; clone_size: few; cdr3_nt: TGTGCCAGCAGACCGACGGGGAGCTCCTATAATTCACCCCTCCACTTT; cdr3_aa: CASRPTGSSYNSPLHF
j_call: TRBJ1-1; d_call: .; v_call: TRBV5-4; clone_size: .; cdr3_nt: TGTGCCAGCAGCGACCGACAGTCAACTGAAGCTTTCTTT; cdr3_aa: CASSDRQSTEAFF
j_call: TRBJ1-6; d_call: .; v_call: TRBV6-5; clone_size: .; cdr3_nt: TGTGCCAGCAGTTACCAGGGTGGGAATTCACCCCTCCACTTT; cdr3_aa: CASSYQGGNSPLHF